This T cell receptor (beta chain) was identified in a study of blood T cell repertoires in COVID-19. About the research overall: From T cells, B-cell-depleted T cells, or PBMCs came the material, which was cDNA or gDNA.

Germline values: CDR1 MNHEY, CDR2 SVGAGI. Trimming removed 8 bases from V and 4 bases from J, with 11 bases in between. This CDR3 has 12 amino acids. As handled by the study authors: Counts of nucleated cells, estimated from reference gene primer amplification, were obtained. Here immunoSEQ multiplex PCR was the method, and the copy in TCRdb shows in-frame clones only, minus some. For V, J and clone size, that table is used; D and trimming come from the DNA. The sample has roughly 180,000 clones, approximately 90% seen once. Sequenced: peripheral blood. The clonotype comes from a young man with acute or convalescent COVID-19. This chain joins TRBV6-5 and TRBJ2-5; a possible D gene is TRBD2 (5 bases). The CDR3, as DNA: TGTGCCAGCCGAGGGATTGGAGAGACCCAGTACTTC. Translating it yields CASRGIGETQYF.